This T cell receptor beta chain derives from a study of blood T cell repertoires in COVID-19. V shed 1 base and J 4 bases; nucleotides not matched to a gene: 3. CDR3 length: 16 residues. Germline CDR1 and CDR2: LGHNA and YNFKEQ. Assay: immunoSEQ multiplex PCR; the TCRdb copy retains only in-frame clones and omits some. Of under 130,000 clones in the sample, 70% to 90% were seen once. This receptor was taken from a human donor in a cohort sampled during active COVID-19. The sample comprised peripheral blood. This chain connects TRBV4-2 to TRBJ2-6; TRBD2 matches at 8 bases. CDR3 DNA sequence: TGTGCCAGCAGCCAAGCGGCGGGGGGAGGGGCCAACGTCCTGACTTTC. Protein sequence: CASSQAAGGGANVLTF.